The 24 T cell receptor beta chains below were found in one sample sequenced in a study of blood T cell repertoires in COVID-19. Clones were sequenced by immunoSEQ multiplex PCR, and TCRdb holds only the in-frame ones, with some missing. The sample lists roughly 300,000 clones, just over 85% occurring once. Sequenced input: PBMCs or T cells enriched from blood (not recorded which). These receptors came from a woman aged 40 to 50 with acute COVID-19.

The chain has TRBV6-5 and TRBJ1-1; D unclear. V was trimmed by 6 bases and J by 1 base, leaving 9 bases between them. This CDR3 has 13 amino acids. Germline V lookup: CDR1 MNHEY, CDR2 SVGAGI. The CDR3 DNA is TGTGCCAGCAGAAACAGACAGAACACTGAAGCTTTCTTT. Translated, it gives CASRNRQNTEAFF.

This rearrangement joins TRBV29-1 to TRBJ2-5; D is possibly TRBD1 (6 bases). Germline CDR1 and CDR2: SQVTM and ANQGSEA. The CDR3 sequence is 13 residues long. Deletions cut 2 bases from V and 2 bases from J, with 9 bases between. The CDR3 nucleotides read TGCAGCGTTGAACGGACAGCTCAAGAGACCCAGTACTTC. It specifies CSVERTAQETQYF.

The genes are TRBV5-1 and TRBJ2-2, with D possibly matching TRBD2 (5 bases). Germline CDR1 reads SGHRS; CDR2 reads YFSETQ. V was cut by 4 bases and J by 0 bases, with 7 bases left in between. CDR3 length: 14 amino acids. The CDR3 spells CASSPDSNTGELFF. DNA of the CDR3: TGCGCCAGCAGCCCGGACTCGAACACCGGGGAGCTGTTTTTT.

The V call is TRBV7-3, the J call TRBJ1-6; no definite D call. This CDR3 has 13 residues. Germline V gives CDR1 SGHTA, CDR2 FQGTGA. V was cut by 2 bases and J by 9 bases, with 8 bases left in between. The chain's CDR3 is CASSLSKSSPLHF. The CDR3 coding sequence is TGTGCCAGCAGCTTATCGAAGAGTTCACCCCTCCACTTT.

This clone was found a few times. The J gene is TRBJ1-2, the V gene TRBV5-5; 9 nucleotides agree with TRBD1. This CDR3 is 16 amino acids long. The V gene end was trimmed by 4 bases and the J gene end by 4 bases; junction bases not matched to a gene: 11. Per germline, CDR1 SGHKS and CDR2 YYEKEE (reference sequence). DNA for the CDR3: TGTGCCAGCAGCAGAGAATATACAGGGGGCGGCTATGGCTACACCTTC. This codes for CASSREYTGGGYGYTF.

The CDR3 region is CASSLNSGTDTQYF. Here the CDR3 DNA reads TGCGCCAGCAGCTTGAATTCGGGCACAGATACGCAGTATTTT. V is TRBV5-1 and J is TRBJ2-3, with D unresolved. The CDR3 spans 14 residues. Deletions cut 1 base from V and 1 base from J, with 7 bases between. The germline gives CDR1 SGHRS, CDR2 YFSETQ.

This chain links TRBV5-1 with TRBJ1-2; no clear D. Trimming removed 4 bases at V and 0 bases at J, with 10 bases between. This CDR3 is built from 14 residues. The germline V gene encodes CDR1 SGHRS and CDR2 YFSETQ. CDR3 DNA: TGCGCCAGCAGCATATCTACAGCTAACTATGGCTACACCTTC. Translated: CASSISTANYGYTF.

The chain is built from TRBV7-9 and TRBJ1-2; a weak D match, TRBD1 (6 bases). CDR1 is SEHNR and CDR2 is FQNEAQ in the germline V gene (reference sequence). V lost 5 bases to trimming and J lost 8 bases, with 27 bases between them. The CDR3 consists of 17 residues. CDR3 in amino acids: CASSREGKGQTLRGYTF. CDR3 in DNA: TGTGCCAGCAGCCGAGAGGGAAAGGGACAAACCCTTAGGGGCTACACCTTC.

The V gene is TRBV7-6, the J gene TRBJ1-1; 7 positions match TRBD1. The CDR3 loop spans 14 amino acids. Losses at the gene ends were 5 bases for V and 4 bases for J; bases not matched to a gene: 7. Germline assignment: CDR1 SGHVS and CDR2 FNYEAQ. The CDR3: CASSQGTELTEAFF. The CDR3 DNA reads TGTGCCAGCAGCCAAGGGACAGAACTCACTGAAGCTTTCTTT.

The J gene is TRBJ2-7, the V gene TRBV25-1; maybe TRBD2 (6 bases). Trimming left V 6 bases short and J 6 bases short, with 12 bases between. Germline V gene data show CDR1 as MGHDK and CDR2 as SYGVNS. The CDR3 runs to 12 residues. DNA for the CDR3: TGTGCCAGCAGGTTGGGGGGACTCGAGCAGTACTTC. This gives the protein CASRLGGLEQYF.

The chain recombines TRBV18 with TRBJ1-2, with 7 positions matching TRBD1. V lost 4 bases and J lost 4; bases outside the gene matches: 3. CDR3 length: 13 residues. Germline CDR1 KGHSH, CDR2 LQKENI. Written as DNA, the CDR3 is TGTGCCAGCTCACAGGGGGCCGCCTATGGCTACACCTTC. Translating it yields CASSQGAAYGYTF.

The chain combines TRBV5-1 with TRBJ1-4; 10 nucleotides line up with TRBD1. This CDR3 region has 14 residues. Losses at the gene ends were 4 bases for V and 4 bases for J; bases not matched to a gene: 1. Germline lookup yields CDR1 SGHRS and CDR2 YFSETQ. CDR3: CASSRTGGNEKLFF. In DNA form, the CDR3 reads TGCGCCAGCAGCCGGACAGGGGGTAATGAAAAACTGTTTTTT.

The chain recombines TRBV18 with TRBJ1-6, with 9 positions matching TRBD1. Germline V gene sequence: CDR1 KGHSH, CDR2 LQKENI. The CDR3 length is 16 residues. V trimming: 2 bases; J trimming: 7 bases; junction bases outside the gene matches: 6. This CDR3 reads CASSPGTGSGNSPLHF. The CDR3 DNA sequence: TGTGCCAGCTCACCAGGGACAGGGAGCGGGAATTCACCCCTCCACTTT.

V usage is TRBV4-2 and J usage is TRBJ1-2, with 11 bases that match TRBD1. This CDR3 contains 15 residues. The V segment lost 5 bases and the J segment 3 bases; nucleotides outside the gene matches: 5. Germline CDR1 LGHNA, CDR2 YNFKEQ. CDR3 sequence reads: CASSGDRGWDYGYTF. The CDR3 DNA is TGTGCCAGCAGCGGGGACAGGGGGTGGGACTATGGCTACACCTTC.

A single count supports this clone. V is TRBV2 and J is TRBJ1-2; 9 nucleotides match TRBD1. V dropped 7 bases and J dropped 4; count of bases not matched to a gene: 7. The CDR3 loop spans 14 amino acids. Germline V gene sequence: CDR1 SNHLY, CDR2 FYNNEI. The CDR3 region has the DNA TGTGCCAGCATCGGACAGGGGAAAGGCTATGGCTACACCTTC. Encoded protein: CASIGQGKGYGYTF.

In DNA form, the CDR3 reads TGTGCCAGCAAAAGAGACAGTAATCAGCCCCAGCATTTT. Translation: CASKRDSNQPQHF. The gene calls are TRBV6-5 and TRBJ1-5, with a weak D call TRBD1 (5 bases). CDR3 length equals 13 residues. Germline lookup yields CDR1 MNHEY and CDR2 SVGAGI. The V end was cut by 7 bases, the J end by 4 bases, with 11 bases between.

This chain connects TRBV27 to TRBJ2-7, with D tentatively TRBD2 (6 bases). There are 16 residues in the CDR3. Germline CDR1 MNHEY, CDR2 SMNVEV (reference sequence). V gave up 6 bases and J gave up 2 bases, with 20 bases separating them. The CDR3 spells CASRDAGRSTPYEQYF. CDR3 coding DNA: TGTGCCAGCAGGGACGCGGGGCGCTCTACTCCCTACGAGCAGTACTTC.

V gene TRBV14 combines with J gene TRBJ2-3; the D gene is possibly TRBD2 (6 bases). Germline V gene data show CDR1 as SGHDN and CDR2 as FVKESK. The CDR3 has 15 amino acids. The V and J ends lost 4 bases and 0 bases respectively, with 11 bases between them. CDR3 bases: TGTGCCAGCAGCCGTGGGACTGTGAGCACAGATACGCAGTATTTT. Protein: CASSRGTVSTDTQYF.

The chain is built from TRBV7-2 and TRBJ2-7; D possibly corresponds to TRBD2 (6 bases). The CDR3 runs to 13 residues. V was cut by 1 base and J by 3 bases, with 7 bases left in between. CDR1 and CDR2 (germline): SGHTA, FQGNSA. The CDR3: CASSLVGGYEQYF. CDR3 nucleotide sequence: TGTGCCAGCAGCTTAGTGGGGGGCTACGAGCAGTACTTC.

This chain links TRBV19 with TRBJ1-5; D is unclear. CDR3 length: 19 residues. Deletions cut 6 bases from V and 0 bases from J, with 24 bases between. The germline V gene has CDR1 LNHDA and CDR2 SQIVND (reference sequence). The CDR3 nucleotides read TGTGCCAGTAGCGTAACGACCCTCCTACAGATTTTTAGCAATCAGCCCCAGCATTTT. Translated: CASSVTTLLQIFSNQPQHF.

The rearrangement links TRBV7-2 to TRBJ2-3; weak D call: TRBD2 (5 bases). CDR1 is SGHTA and CDR2 is FQGNSA in the germline V gene. The CDR3 extends over 14 amino acids. The ends were cut back, 3 bases at V and 2 bases at J, with 9 bases in the middle. In DNA, the CDR3 is TGTGCCAGCAGCTTCTGGGAGAACACAGATACGCAGTATTTT. Encoded protein: CASSFWENTDTQYF.

This clone occurred once. The chain carries TRBV3-1 (or the pseudogene TRBV3-2) and TRBJ2-2; 12 bases align to TRBD2. Per germline, CDR1 LGHDT and CDR2 YNNKEL (reference sequence). The CDR3 covers 16 residues. V dropped 4 bases and J dropped 6; count of bases not matched to a gene: 6. The CDR3 sequence is CASSRRTSGIPGELFF. Written as DNA, the CDR3 is TGTGCCAGCAGCCGTAGGACTAGCGGGATCCCCGGGGAGCTGTTTTTT.

This clone was seen more than once but under ten times. The chain recombines TRBV19 with TRBJ2-7; D not resolved. The CDR3 is made up of 15 amino acids. Germline V gene data show CDR1 as LNHDA and CDR2 as SQIVND (reference sequence). V was trimmed by 5 bases and J by 6 bases, leaving 20 bases between them. Here the CDR3 DNA reads TGTGCCAGTAGTTTCCGTCCGACTCCGGAAAGCGAGCAGTACTTC. Translated, it gives CASSFRPTPESEQYF. The variable domain in full, with the rest retrieved from reference TRBV19 and TRBJ2-7, is DGGITQSPKYLFRKEGQNVTLSCEQNLNHDAMYWYRQDPGQGLRLIYYSQIVNDFQKGDIAEGYSVSREKKESFPLTVTSAQKNPTAFYLCASSFRPTPESEQYFGPGTRLTVT.

This clone was counted many times. This rearrangement joins TRBV5-6 to TRBJ1-4; perhaps TRBD1 as D (6 bases). Trimming stripped 0 bases from V and 6 bases from J, with 15 bases between. The CDR3 length is 16 residues. Per the germline V gene, CDR1 is SGHDT and CDR2 is YYEEEE. The CDR3: CASSLEPRGADEKLFF. The CDR3 bases are TGTGCCAGCAGCTTGGAACCCCGGGGGGCTGATGAAAAACTGTTTTTT.